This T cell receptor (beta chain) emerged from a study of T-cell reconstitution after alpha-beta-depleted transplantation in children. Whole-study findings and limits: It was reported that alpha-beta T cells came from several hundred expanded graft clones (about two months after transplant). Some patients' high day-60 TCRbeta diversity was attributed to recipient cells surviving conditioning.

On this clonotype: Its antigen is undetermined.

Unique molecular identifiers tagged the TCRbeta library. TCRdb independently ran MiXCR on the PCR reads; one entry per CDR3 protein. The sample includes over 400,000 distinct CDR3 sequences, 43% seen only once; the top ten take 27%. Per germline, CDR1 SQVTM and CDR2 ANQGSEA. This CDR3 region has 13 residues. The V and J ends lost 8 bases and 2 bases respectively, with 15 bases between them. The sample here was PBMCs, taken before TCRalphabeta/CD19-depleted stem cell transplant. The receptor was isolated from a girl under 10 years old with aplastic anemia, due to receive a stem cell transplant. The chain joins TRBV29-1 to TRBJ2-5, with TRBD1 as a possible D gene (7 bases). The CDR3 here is CSSCAGQQETQYF. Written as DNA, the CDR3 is TGCAGCTCCTGCGCGGGACAGCAAGAGACCCAGTACTTC.